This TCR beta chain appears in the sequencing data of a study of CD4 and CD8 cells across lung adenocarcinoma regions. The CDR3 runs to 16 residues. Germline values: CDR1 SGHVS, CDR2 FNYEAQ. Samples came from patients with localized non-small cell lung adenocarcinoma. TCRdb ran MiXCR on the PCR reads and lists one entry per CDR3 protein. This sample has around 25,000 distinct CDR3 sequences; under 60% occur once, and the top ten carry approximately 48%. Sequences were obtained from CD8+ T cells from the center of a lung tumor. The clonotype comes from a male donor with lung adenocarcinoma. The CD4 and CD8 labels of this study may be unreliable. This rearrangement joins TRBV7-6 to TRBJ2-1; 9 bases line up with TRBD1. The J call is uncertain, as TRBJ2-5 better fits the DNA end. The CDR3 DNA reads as TGTGCCAGCAGCTTAGGAGGAGGGGGACAGGGAGAGACCCAGTACTTC. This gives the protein CASSLGGGGQGETQYF.